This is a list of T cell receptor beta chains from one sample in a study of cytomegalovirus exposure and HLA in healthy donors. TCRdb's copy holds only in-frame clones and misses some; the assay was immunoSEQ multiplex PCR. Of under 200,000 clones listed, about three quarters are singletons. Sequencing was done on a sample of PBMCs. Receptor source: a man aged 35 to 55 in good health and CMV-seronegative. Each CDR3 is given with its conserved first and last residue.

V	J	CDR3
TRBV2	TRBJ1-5	CASSPPGRNQPQHF
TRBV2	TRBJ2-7	CASSLSGVTYEQYF
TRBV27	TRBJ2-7	CASSLFSPLGGTYEQYF
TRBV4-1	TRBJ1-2	CASSQASGGYTF
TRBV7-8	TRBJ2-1	CASSLVSTGRGEQFF
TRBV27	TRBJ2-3	CASSLAASGTLSDTQYF
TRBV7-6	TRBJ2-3	CASSSPLGQGSPDTQYF
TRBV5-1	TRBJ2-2	CASSLEGQGGTGELFF
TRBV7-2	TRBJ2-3	CASSISGDTQYF
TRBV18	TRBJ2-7	CASSPPDRDYEQYF
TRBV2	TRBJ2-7	CASRPMGGESYEQYF
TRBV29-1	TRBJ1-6	CSVALPGQSNSPLHF
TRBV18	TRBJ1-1	CASSPGQGNTEAFF
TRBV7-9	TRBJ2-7	CASSLAVMGLADYEQYF
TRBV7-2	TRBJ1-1	CASSAQGLMNTEAFF
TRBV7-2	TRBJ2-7	CASSLFAPTVRGSYEQYF
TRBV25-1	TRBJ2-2	CASTHDIFYGGELFF
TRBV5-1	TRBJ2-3	CASSLEGVDTQYF
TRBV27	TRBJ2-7	CASSSLLARAHYEQYF
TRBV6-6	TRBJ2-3	CASSSMTETDTQYF
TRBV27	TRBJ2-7	CASSPKLLSYEQYF
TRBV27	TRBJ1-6	CASPPWAGINSPLHF
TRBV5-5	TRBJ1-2	CASSWTGVYGYTF
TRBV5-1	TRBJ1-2	CASSSSASSSGYTF
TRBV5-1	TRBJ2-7	CASSDPGQGFYEQYF
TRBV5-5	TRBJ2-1	CASSFLAGGPNEQFF
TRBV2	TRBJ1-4	CASSRDRGGTNEKLFF
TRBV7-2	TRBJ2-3	CASSFPSGDTQYF
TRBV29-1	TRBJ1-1	CSLSGTGDNTEAFF
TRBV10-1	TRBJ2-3	CASSRTGGGTDTQYF
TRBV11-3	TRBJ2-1	CASSLQGLAGGEQFF
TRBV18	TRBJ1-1	CASSPPAGVGYTEAFF
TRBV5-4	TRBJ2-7	CASSLGGLKYF
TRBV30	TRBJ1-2	CAWTAGSGYTF
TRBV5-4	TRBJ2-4	CASSEDWWLAKNIQYF
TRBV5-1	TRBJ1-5	CASSPGQGRNQPQHF
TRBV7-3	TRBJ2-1	CASSSQREGFNEQFF
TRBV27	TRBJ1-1	CASSLKGQGTEAFF
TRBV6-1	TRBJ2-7	CASSEDRGRGKAEQYF
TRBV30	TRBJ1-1	CAWSGRASTEAFF
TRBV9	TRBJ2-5	CASSVGRMYQETQYF
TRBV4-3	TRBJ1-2	CASSQDERAYGYTF
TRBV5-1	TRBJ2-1	CASSLDVSSYNEQFF
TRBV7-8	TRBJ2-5	CASSSLEVRLAVQETQYF
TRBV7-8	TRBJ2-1	CASSLNPPGGEQFF
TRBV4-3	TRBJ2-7	CASSPTRDGQGTYEQYF
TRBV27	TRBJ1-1	CASSFRGTEAFF
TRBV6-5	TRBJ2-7	CASSYSKSRYEQYF
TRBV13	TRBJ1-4	CASSPDRGREKLFF
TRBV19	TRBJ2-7	CASSRDTNSYEQYF
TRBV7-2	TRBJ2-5	CASSSRTSGGGETQYF